In this sample, the clone carrying this T cell receptor (beta chain) turned up many times. The antigen is unknown. V was clipped by 7 bases and J by 6 bases; unmatched bases: 8. This CDR3 region has 15 residues. A single record per CDR3 protein comes from TCRdb applying MiXCR to the 5' RACE reads. The profile shows roughly 60,000 distinct CDR3 sequences, roughly 10% of them singletons. The source of the sample is a study of neurological immune-mediated disorders. Study results and caveats: The greatest TCR clonal expansion appeared in HTLV-1-associated myelopathy and the smallest, falling below healthy controls, in multiple sclerosis.

As for time point: longitudinal time-point 2. Preparation of the unsorted libraries drew on 2 million PBMCs stored at -80 C. The chain uses TRBV12-3 or TRBV12-4 and TRBJ1-6; 8 bases map to TRBD1. This receptor was taken from a man younger than 40 in good health. Sequencing input: PBMCs. CDR3 DNA sequence: TGTGCCAGCACCGACAGGGGATATTCTAATTCACCCCTCCACTTT. As protein: CASTDRGYSNSPLHF.